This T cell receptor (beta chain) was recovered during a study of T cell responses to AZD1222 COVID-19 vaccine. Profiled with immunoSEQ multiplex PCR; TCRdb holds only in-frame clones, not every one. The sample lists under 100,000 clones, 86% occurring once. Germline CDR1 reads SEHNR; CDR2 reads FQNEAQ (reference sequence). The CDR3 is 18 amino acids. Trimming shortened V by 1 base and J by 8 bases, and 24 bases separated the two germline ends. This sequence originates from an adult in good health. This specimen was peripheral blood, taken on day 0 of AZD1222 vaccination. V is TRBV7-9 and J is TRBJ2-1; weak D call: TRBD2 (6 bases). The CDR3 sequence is CASSLVSWVVGGGDEQFF. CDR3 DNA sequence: TGTGCCAGCAGCTTAGTTTCGTGGGTGGTTGGGGGAGGTGATGAGCAGTTCTTC.